Listed below are T cell receptor beta chains from one sample, sequenced in a study of response to subunit inactivated influenza vaccine. TCRdb re-called the RT-PCR reads through MiXCR, storing one row per CDR3 protein. The sample carries 500,000 or so distinct CDR3 sequences, about 15% recorded once. The source was CD4+ T cells sorted from PBMCs, collected around 25 months after vaccination. These receptors came from a man between 50 and 75 years old who received an inactivated influenza vaccine. The CDR3 runs from the conserved cysteine through the conserved F or W. D genes are given only for firm matches. Clone size is not always given. Where it is, it says once, few, many or a class for expanded clones.

V gene: TRBV4-2
J gene: TRBJ2-7
clone size: NA
D gene: NA
CDR3 protein: CASSQDRVGGYEQYF
CDR3 DNA: TGTGCCAGCAGCCAAGATCGGGTCGGGGGATACGAGCAGTACTTC

V gene: TRBV21-1
J gene: TRBJ2-3
clone size: NA
D gene: NA
CDR3 protein: CASSSGQAPTDTQYF
CDR3 DNA: TGTGCCAGCAGTTCGGGACAGGCCCCCACAGATACGCAGTATTTT

V gene: TRBV10-3
J gene: TRBJ2-1
clone size: many
D gene: TRBD2
CDR3 protein: CAISESGGFYNEQFF
CDR3 DNA: TGTGCCATCAGTGAGTCCGGGGGGTTCTACAATGAGCAGTTCTTC

V gene: TRBV20-1
J gene: TRBJ2-3
clone size: few
D gene: TRBD2
CDR3 protein: CSARDMGLAGFDTQYF
CDR3 DNA: TGCAGTGCTAGAGATATGGGACTAGCGGGATTTGATACGCAGTATTTT

V gene: TRBV4-3
J gene: TRBJ1-1
clone size: NA
D gene: NA
CDR3 protein: CASSQEGGGYTEAFF
CDR3 DNA: TGCGCCAGCAGCCAAGAAGGCGGGGGGTACACTGAAGCTTTCTTT

V gene: TRBV27
J gene: TRBJ1-6
clone size: NA
D gene: NA
CDR3 protein: CASSPWTANSPLHF
CDR3 DNA: TGTGCCAGCAGTCCCTGGACGGCTAATTCACCCCTCCACTTT

V gene: TRBV21-1
J gene: TRBJ2-2
clone size: NA
D gene: NA
CDR3 protein: CASTQGGRDTGELFF
CDR3 DNA: TGTGCCAGCACCCAGGGGGGCAGGGACACCGGGGAGCTGTTTTTT

V gene: TRBV29-1
J gene: TRBJ2-7
clone size: few
D gene: TRBD2
CDR3 protein: CSVRSSGRSGEQYF
CDR3 DNA: TGCAGCGTTCGATCTAGCGGACGTTCGGGGGAGCAGTACTTC

V gene: TRBV7-2
J gene: TRBJ2-1
clone size: few
D gene: NA
CDR3 protein: CASSLVGRSSYNEQFF
CDR3 DNA: TGTGCCAGCAGCTTAGTGGGCAGGAGCTCCTACAATGAGCAGTTCTTC

V gene: TRBV12-3/TRBV12-4
J gene: TRBJ2-1
clone size: NA
D gene: NA
CDR3 protein: CASSLQGHLEQFF
CDR3 DNA: TGTGCCAGCAGTTTACAGGGGCACCTTGAGCAGTTCTTC

V gene: TRBV9
J gene: TRBJ2-3
clone size: NA
D gene: TRBD2
CDR3 protein: CASSVELAASAQYF
CDR3 DNA: TGTGCCAGCAGCGTAGAACTAGCGGCGAGTGCGCAGTATTTT

V gene: TRBV7-8
J gene: TRBJ2-3
clone size: NA
D gene: TRBD2
CDR3 protein: CASSLQAGAPKDTQYF
CDR3 DNA: TGTGCCAGCAGCTTACAAGCGGGGGCCCCCAAAGATACGCAGTATTTT

V gene: TRBV27
J gene: TRBJ1-6
clone size: NA
D gene: TRBD1
CDR3 protein: CASRGTGNSPLHF
CDR3 DNA: TGTGCCAGCAGGGGGACAGGGAATTCACCCCTCCACTTT

V gene: TRBV4-1
J gene: TRBJ2-7
clone size: once
D gene: TRBD2
CDR3 protein: CASSQPGLAGKQYF
CDR3 DNA: TGCGCCAGCAGCCAGCCGGGACTAGCGGGGAAGCAGTACTTC

V gene: TRBV20-1
J gene: TRBJ2-1
clone size: few
D gene: TRBD2
CDR3 protein: CSAFTSGSDNEQFF
CDR3 DNA: TGCAGTGCTTTTACTAGCGGATCAGACAATGAGCAGTTCTTC

V gene: TRBV7-8
J gene: TRBJ2-2
clone size: NA
D gene: TRBD1
CDR3 protein: CASSPQGQGGTGELFF
CDR3 DNA: TGTGCCAGCAGCCCACAGGGACAGGGGGGTACCGGGGAGCTGTTTTTT

V gene: TRBV12-3/TRBV12-4
J gene: TRBJ2-3
clone size: many
D gene: TRBD2
CDR3 protein: CASRRGTSGSTDTQYF
CDR3 DNA: TGTGCCAGCAGACGAGGGACTAGCGGGAGCACAGATACGCAGTATTTT

V gene: TRBV10-2
J gene: TRBJ2-2
clone size: NA
D gene: NA
CDR3 protein: CASTPQLNTGELFF
CDR3 DNA: TGCGCCAGCACCCCGCAGTTGAACACCGGGGAGCTGTTTTTT

V gene: TRBV5-1
J gene: TRBJ1-6
clone size: few
D gene: NA
CDR3 protein: CASSLRGVPYNSPLHF
CDR3 DNA: TGCGCCAGCAGCTTGCGAGGGGTGCCCTATAATTCACCCCTCCACTTT

V gene: TRBV15
J gene: TRBJ2-1
clone size: many
D gene: NA
CDR3 protein: CATSSRRGNEQFF
CDR3 DNA: TGTGCCACCAGCAGTCGAAGGGGCAATGAGCAGTTCTTC

V gene: TRBV20-1
J gene: TRBJ2-2
clone size: few
D gene: TRBD2
CDR3 protein: CSASSGGNTGELFF
CDR3 DNA: TGCAGTGCCTCTAGCGGGGGTAACACCGGGGAGCTGTTTTTT

V gene: TRBV3-1
J gene: TRBJ1-2
clone size: few
D gene: NA
CDR3 protein: CASSQLDGLRYGYTF
CDR3 DNA: TGTGCCAGCAGCCAACTGGACGGACTTCGCTATGGCTACACCTTC

V gene: TRBV4-3
J gene: TRBJ2-3
clone size: many
D gene: NA
CDR3 protein: CASSQDLHFTDTQYF
CDR3 DNA: TGCGCCAGCAGCCAAGATCTGCACTTCACAGATACGCAGTATTTT

V gene: TRBV25-1
J gene: TRBJ2-5
clone size: many
D gene: TRBD2
CDR3 protein: CASSELLAGETQYF
CDR3 DNA: TGTGCCAGCAGTGAACTGCTAGCGGGAGAGACCCAGTACTTC

V gene: TRBV7-9
J gene: TRBJ1-3
clone size: many
D gene: NA
CDR3 protein: CASSLGTVGNTIYF
CDR3 DNA: TGTGCCAGCAGCTTAGGGACAGTTGGAAACACCATATATTTT

V gene: TRBV25-1
J gene: TRBJ1-6
clone size: few
D gene: NA
CDR3 protein: CASSESGVYSPLHF
CDR3 DNA: TGTGCCAGCAGTGAGAGTGGGGTTTATTCACCCCTCCACTTT

V gene: TRBV28
J gene: TRBJ2-1
clone size: NA
D gene: TRBD2
CDR3 protein: CASSLASGSVNEQFF
CDR3 DNA: TGTGCCAGCAGTTTGGCTAGCGGGAGTGTGAATGAGCAGTTCTTC

V gene: TRBV6-1
J gene: TRBJ2-2
clone size: few
D gene: NA
CDR3 protein: CASTDLGEVTGELFF
CDR3 DNA: TGTGCCAGCACCGATTTGGGAGAGGTTACCGGGGAGCTGTTTTTT

V gene: TRBV20-1
J gene: TRBJ2-7
clone size: NA
D gene: TRBD1
CDR3 protein: CSARSMLGTGTKDEQYF
CDR3 DNA: TGCAGTGCTAGATCTATGCTCGGGACAGGAACTAAGGACGAGCAGTACTTC

V gene: TRBV4-3
J gene: TRBJ1-3
clone size: few
D gene: NA
CDR3 protein: CASSQEVRNGNTIYF
CDR3 DNA: TGCGCCAGCAGCCAAGAGGTGCGCAATGGAAACACCATATATTTT

V gene: TRBV5-5
J gene: TRBJ1-1
clone size: few
D gene: TRBD1
CDR3 protein: CASSLLDRGLTSNTEAFF
CDR3 DNA: TGTGCCAGCAGCTTACTGGACAGGGGCCTTACTTCGAACACTGAAGCTTTCTTT

V gene: TRBV6-6
J gene: TRBJ2-5
clone size: many
D gene: NA
CDR3 protein: CASSSGGLETQYF
CDR3 DNA: TGTGCCAGCAGTTCCGGGGGGCTGGAGACCCAGTACTTC

V gene: TRBV5-6
J gene: TRBJ2-7
clone size: NA
D gene: NA
CDR3 protein: CASSQIAAHYEQYF
CDR3 DNA: TGTGCCAGCAGCCAGATTGCGGCCCACTACGAGCAGTACTTC

V gene: TRBV20-1
J gene: TRBJ2-3
clone size: NA
D gene: TRBD1
CDR3 protein: CSARLGQGRYDTQYF
CDR3 DNA: TGCAGTGCTAGACTCGGACAGGGAAGGTACGATACGCAGTATTTT

V gene: TRBV15
J gene: TRBJ2-4
clone size: once
D gene: NA
CDR3 protein: CATSKTGGISIQYF
CDR3 DNA: TGTGCCACCAGCAAAACCGGGGGCATCAGCATTCAGTACTTC

V gene: TRBV20-1
J gene: TRBJ1-2
clone size: NA
D gene: NA
CDR3 protein: CSARGTNDGYTF
CDR3 DNA: TGCAGTGCTAGAGGCACGAACGACGGCTACACCTTC

V gene: TRBV20-1
J gene: TRBJ2-3
clone size: NA
D gene: TRBD2
CDR3 protein: CCPTPSGKRSTDTQYF
CDR3 DNA: TGCTGTCCGACGCCTAGCGGGAAAAGAAGCACAGATACGCAGTATTTT

V gene: TRBV7-7
J gene: TRBJ2-3
clone size: few
D gene: TRBD1
CDR3 protein: CASSTGTGRTDTQYF
CDR3 DNA: TGTGCTAGTAGTACCGGGACAGGTAGGACAGATACGCAGTATTTT

V gene: TRBV5-1
J gene: TRBJ2-3
clone size: NA
D gene: NA
CDR3 protein: CASSLTGRESTDTQYF
CDR3 DNA: TGCGCCAGCAGCTTGACTGGCAGGGAAAGCACAGATACGCAGTATTTT

V gene: TRBV6-1
J gene: TRBJ1-1
clone size: few
D gene: TRBD1
CDR3 protein: CASIPTGANTEAFF
CDR3 DNA: TGTGCCAGCATCCCCACAGGGGCGAACACTGAAGCTTTCTTT

V gene: TRBV5-1
J gene: TRBJ2-1
clone size: NA
D gene: NA
CDR3 protein: CASSYNRDNNEQFF
CDR3 DNA: TGCGCCAGCAGCTATAACCGGGACAACAATGAGCAGTTCTTC

V gene: TRBV5-1
J gene: TRBJ2-1
clone size: NA
D gene: NA
CDR3 protein: CASSLWTEHNEQFF
CDR3 DNA: TGCGCCAGCAGCCTGTGGACTGAACACAATGAGCAGTTCTTC

V gene: TRBV20-1
J gene: TRBJ2-1
clone size: few
D gene: TRBD2
CDR3 protein: CSASRLAGGGNEQFF
CDR3 DNA: TGCAGTGCTAGCCGACTAGCGGGAGGTGGCAATGAGCAGTTCTTC

V gene: TRBV3-1
J gene: TRBJ2-7
clone size: few
D gene: TRBD1
CDR3 protein: CASSQAGTGEQYF
CDR3 DNA: TGTGCCAGCAGCCAAGCCGGGACAGGCGAGCAGTACTTC

V gene: TRBV27
J gene: TRBJ1-2
clone size: NA
D gene: TRBD1
CDR3 protein: CASSPRAGQGRYGYTF
CDR3 DNA: TGTGCCAGCAGTCCCCGCGCGGGACAGGGGCGCTATGGCTACACCTTC

V gene: TRBV15
J gene: TRBJ2-7
clone size: few
D gene: NA
CDR3 protein: CATSINTGTNSYEQYF
CDR3 DNA: TGTGCCACCAGCATCAATACAGGGACGAACTCCTACGAGCAGTACTTC

V gene: TRBV14
J gene: TRBJ2-1
clone size: few
D gene: NA
CDR3 protein: CASSQEGLWDNEQFF
CDR3 DNA: TGTGCCAGCAGCCAAGAGGGACTCTGGGACAATGAGCAGTTCTTC

V gene: TRBV29-1
J gene: TRBJ2-1
clone size: NA
D gene: TRBD2
CDR3 protein: CSVGRNSGGGEQFF
CDR3 DNA: TGCAGCGTTGGTCGTAATTCCGGGGGGGGTGAGCAGTTCTTC

V gene: TRBV5-1
J gene: TRBJ2-7
clone size: few
D gene: TRBD2
CDR3 protein: CASITSGTIYEQYF
CDR3 DNA: TGCGCCAGCATTACGAGCGGGACCATTTACGAGCAGTACTTC

V gene: TRBV12-3/TRBV12-4
J gene: TRBJ1-1
clone size: many
D gene: TRBD1
CDR3 protein: CASSITGGNTEAFF
CDR3 DNA: TGTGCCAGCAGTATTACAGGGGGGAACACTGAAGCTTTCTTT

V gene: TRBV19
J gene: TRBJ2-1
clone size: few
D gene: TRBD1
CDR3 protein: CASSIRTGYNEQFF
CDR3 DNA: TGTGCCAGTAGTATTCGGACAGGGTATAATGAGCAGTTCTTC

V gene: TRBV7-2
J gene: TRBJ2-7
clone size: few
D gene: NA
CDR3 protein: CASSLVSPESYEQYF
CDR3 DNA: TGTGCCAGCAGCTTAGTATCCCCGGAATCCTACGAGCAGTACTTC

V gene: TRBV7-6
J gene: TRBJ2-1
clone size: NA
D gene: TRBD2
CDR3 protein: CASSAGLAEAGNEQFF
CDR3 DNA: TGTGCCAGCAGCGCCGGACTAGCGGAGGCAGGCAATGAGCAGTTCTTC

V gene: TRBV12-3/TRBV12-4
J gene: TRBJ2-7
clone size: few
D gene: NA
CDR3 protein: CASSPTPGSEQYF
CDR3 DNA: TGTGCCAGCAGTCCCACTCCGGGATCCGAGCAGTACTTC